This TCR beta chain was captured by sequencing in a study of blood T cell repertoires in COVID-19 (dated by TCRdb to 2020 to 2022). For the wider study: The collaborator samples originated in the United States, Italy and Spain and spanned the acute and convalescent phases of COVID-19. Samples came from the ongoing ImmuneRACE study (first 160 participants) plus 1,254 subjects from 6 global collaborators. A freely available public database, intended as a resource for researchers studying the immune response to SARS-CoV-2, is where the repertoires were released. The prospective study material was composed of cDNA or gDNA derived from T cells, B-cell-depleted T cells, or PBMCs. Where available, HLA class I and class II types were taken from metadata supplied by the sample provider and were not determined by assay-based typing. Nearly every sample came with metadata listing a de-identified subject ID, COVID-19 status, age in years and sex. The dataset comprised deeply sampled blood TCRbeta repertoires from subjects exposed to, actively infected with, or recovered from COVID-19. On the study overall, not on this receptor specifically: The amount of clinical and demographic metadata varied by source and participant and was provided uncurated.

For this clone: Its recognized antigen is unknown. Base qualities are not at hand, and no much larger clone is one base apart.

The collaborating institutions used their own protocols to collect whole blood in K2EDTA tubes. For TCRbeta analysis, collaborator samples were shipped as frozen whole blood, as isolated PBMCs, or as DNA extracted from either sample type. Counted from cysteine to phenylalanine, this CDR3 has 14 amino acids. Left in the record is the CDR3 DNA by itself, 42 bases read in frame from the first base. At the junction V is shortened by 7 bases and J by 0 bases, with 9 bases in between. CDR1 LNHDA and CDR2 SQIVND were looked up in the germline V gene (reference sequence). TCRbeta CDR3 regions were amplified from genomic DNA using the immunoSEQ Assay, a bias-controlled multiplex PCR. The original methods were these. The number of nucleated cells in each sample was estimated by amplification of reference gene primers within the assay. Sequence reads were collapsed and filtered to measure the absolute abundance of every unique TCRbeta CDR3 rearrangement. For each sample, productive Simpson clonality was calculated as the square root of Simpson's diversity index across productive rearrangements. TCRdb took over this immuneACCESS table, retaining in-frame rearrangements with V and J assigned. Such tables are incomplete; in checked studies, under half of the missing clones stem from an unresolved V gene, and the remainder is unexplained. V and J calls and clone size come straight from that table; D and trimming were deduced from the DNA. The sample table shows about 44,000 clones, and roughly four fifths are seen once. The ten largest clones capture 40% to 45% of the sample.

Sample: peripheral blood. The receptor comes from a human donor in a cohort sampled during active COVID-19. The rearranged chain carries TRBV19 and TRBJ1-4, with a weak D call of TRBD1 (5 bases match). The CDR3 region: CASTGGTTNEKLFF. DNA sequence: TGTGCCAGTACTGGGGGGACAACTAATGAAAAACTGTTTTTT.